A single sample gave rise to the 14 T cell receptor beta chains below, sequenced in a study of T cells after yellow fever vaccination. Using its own MiXCR run on the 5' RACE reads, TCRdb lists one record per CDR3 protein. This table has a few hundred thousand distinct CDR3 sequences, less than 20% appearing once. The starting material was PBMCs, obtained around 5 days after the first yellow fever vaccination. Receptor source: a man between 18 and 35 years old who received the YFV17D yellow fever vaccine.

This chain's CDR3 is CASSLAPGRRSEQYV. CDR3 coding DNA: TGTGCCAGCAGCTTAGCGCCCGGGCGTCGATCCGAGCAGTACGTC. J is TRBJ2-7 and V is TRBV7-6; unclear D gene. Trimming took 0 bases from V and 6 from J, leaving 15 bases between them. This CDR3 contains 15 residues. CDR1 SGHVS and CDR2 FNYEAQ come from the germline V gene.

This clonotype was detected a few times. The chain carries TRBV10-3 and TRBJ2-3; unclear D gene. V lost 3 bases to trimming and J lost 6 bases, with 7 bases between them. CDR3 length: 12 amino acids. In germline, CDR1 is ENHRY, CDR2 SYGVKD. Written as DNA, the CDR3 is TGTGCCATCAGTGAAACCTTGGATACGCAGTATTTT. Its protein is CAISETLDTQYF.

This clonotype was detected only a few times. This chain joins TRBV5-1 and TRBJ2-2, with 9 bases matching TRBD2. The V gene end was trimmed by 1 base and the J gene end by 2 bases; junction bases not matched to a gene: 3. The CDR3 length is 16 residues. Per the germline V gene, CDR1 is SGHRS and CDR2 is YFSETQ. Here the CDR3 reads CASSLKAGGNTGELFF. In nucleotides, the CDR3 is TGCGCCAGCAGCTTGAAAGCGGGGGGAAACACCGGGGAGCTGTTTTTT.

V is TRBV7-6 and J is TRBJ2-5; no clear D gene. CDR3 size: 14 residues. V lost 3 bases and J 9 bases, leaving 17 bases between the germline ends. Germline assignment: CDR1 SGHVS and CDR2 FNYEAQ. The CDR3 DNA is TGTGCCAGCAGCTTTTCTTCCCCTTATGAGGCCCAGTACTTC. It is translated as CASSFSSPYEAQYF.

The chain carries TRBV5-1 and TRBJ2-3, with D possibly matching TRBD1 (6 bases). Germline-derived CDR1 and CDR2 are SGHRS and YFSETQ. V was cut by 4 bases and J by 4 bases, with 25 bases left in between. The length of the CDR3 is 18 residues. This chain's CDR3 is CASSQRLVIGGRSDTQYF. In nucleotides, the CDR3 is TGCGCCAGCAGCCAGCGCCTAGTTATAGGGGGTAGGTCAGATACGCAGTATTTT.

This clonotype was detected ten times or more. The CDR3 nucleotides read TGTGCCAGCAGCAGGGGCCCTCAATCCTACGAGCAGTACGTC. Protein: CASSRGPQSYEQYV. The chain is built from TRBV6-2 or TRBV6-3 and TRBJ2-7; tentatively, D is TRBD1 (6 bases). V was trimmed by 6 bases and J by 1 base, leaving 13 bases between them. Germline CDR1 and CDR2: MNHEY and SVGEGT. This CDR3 contains 14 residues.

This rearrangement joins TRBV15 to TRBJ1-6; D gene uncertain. Trimming took 4 bases from V and 4 from J, leaving 8 bases between them. The CDR3 is 14 amino acids. Germline V gene lookup returns CDR1 LNHNV and CDR2 YYDKDF (reference sequence). The DNA for the CDR3 is TGTGCCACCAGCATTTCGCAATATAATTCACCCCTCCACTTT. Protein sequence: CATSISQYNSPLHF.

The J gene is TRBJ1-1, the V gene TRBV7-2; tentative D call: TRBD1 (5 bases). From germline, CDR1 is SGHTA and CDR2 FQGNSA. The length of the CDR3 is 16 residues. Trimming left V 3 bases short and J 4 bases short, with 18 bases between. The CDR3 DNA sequence: TGTGCCAGCAGCTTTCTACTCGGGGCAGCAGGCACTGAAGCTTTCTTT. It encodes CASSFLLGAAGTEAFF.

This chain links TRBV24-1 with TRBJ2-6; D is possibly TRBD1 or TRBD2 (5 bases each). The germline V gene encodes CDR1 KGHDR and CDR2 SFDVKD. Trimming pared 5 bases from V and 4 bases from J, leaving 17 bases between. There are 17 residues in the CDR3. CDR3: CATSGSKGTSGANVLTF. CDR3 DNA: TGTGCCACCAGTGGTTCCAAGGGGACCTCCGGGGCCAACGTCCTGACTTTC.

This clonotype was detected a few times. The V gene is TRBV4-1, the J gene TRBJ1-1, with a possible D match to TRBD1 (6 bases). The CDR3 has 15 amino acids. Germline V gene data show CDR1 as MGHRA and CDR2 as YSYEKL. With 3 bases removed from V and 12 bases from J, the gap between germline ends came to 23 bases. CDR3 residues: CASSHRDTDVKGSFF. The CDR3 DNA is TGCGCCAGCAGCCACCGGGACACCGATGTGAAGGGGTCTTTCTTT.

The chain employs TRBV5-1 and TRBJ1-6; 8 bases align to TRBD1. This CDR3 has 16 residues. Germline CDR1 and CDR2: SGHRS and YFSETQ. V was clipped by 0 bases and J by 13 bases; unmatched bases: 12. Here the CDR3 reads CASSLVVSGGFRPLHF. CDR3 in DNA: TGCGCCAGCAGCTTGGTTGTGTCAGGGGGCTTTCGGCCCCTCCACTTT. Using reference TRBV5-1 and TRBJ1-6 for the parts outside the CDR3, the full variable domain is KAGVTQTPRYLIKTRGQQVTLSCSPISGHRSVSWYQQTPGQGLQFLFEYFSETQRNKGNFPGRFSGRQFSNSRSEMNVSTLELGDSALYLCASSLVVSGGFRPLHFGNGTRLTVT.

Only a few counts were recorded for this clonotype. The rearrangement links TRBV3-1 to TRBJ1-2; D ambiguous. Trimming left V 4 bases short and J 5 bases short, with 14 bases between. The CDR3 is 14 residues long. From germline, CDR1 is LGHDT and CDR2 YNNKEL (reference sequence). In DNA, the CDR3 is TGTGCCAGCAGCCGCGCAGGCCGTCGGTATGGCTACACCTTC. The encoded protein is CASSRAGRRYGYTF.

This clonotype occurred a few times. The chain couples TRBV10-3 to TRBJ1-1; D gene uncertain. The ends were cut back, 1 base at V and 5 bases at J, with 5 bases in the middle. The CDR3 contains 12 residues. CDR1 ENHRY and CDR2 SYGVKD come from the germline V gene. The CDR3 reads CAISEWQTEAFF. In nucleotides, the CDR3 is TGTGCCATCAGTGAGTGGCAGACTGAAGCTTTCTTT.

This clonotype has only a few counts. This sequence joins TRBV6-5 and TRBJ2-5, with D unresolved. The CDR3 covers 13 residues. V was cut by 4 bases and J by 7 bases, with 13 bases left in between. CDR1 is MNHEY, CDR2 SVGAGI, per germline. The CDR3 sequence is CASSSTRSGTQYF. CDR3 DNA sequence: TGTGCCAGCAGTTCTACCAGGTCGGGGACCCAGTACTTC.